This T cell receptor (beta chain) was documented in a study of T cell changes during pregnancy in multiple sclerosis. The germline V gene has CDR1 SGHTA and CDR2 FQGNSA. The germline V and J ends were trimmed by 3 bases and 7 bases, with 15 bases remaining between them. The CDR3 spans 15 residues. The table came from immunoSEQ multiplex PCR; TCRdb's copy has only in-frame clones and leaves some out. Here the sample spans fewer than 50,000 clones, less than 95% being singletons. This TCR derives from a female donor with multiple sclerosis, enrolled in a pregnancy study. The V call is TRBV7-2, the J call TRBJ2-2, with D possibly matching TRBD2 (6 bases). Sample: CD8+ T cells from peripheral blood mononuclear cells, taken in the first trimester of pregnancy. CDR3 bases: TGTGCCAGCAGCTTTTTGGGGGGAACGGTCGGGGAGCTGTTTTTT. Translation gives CASSFLGGTVGELFF.